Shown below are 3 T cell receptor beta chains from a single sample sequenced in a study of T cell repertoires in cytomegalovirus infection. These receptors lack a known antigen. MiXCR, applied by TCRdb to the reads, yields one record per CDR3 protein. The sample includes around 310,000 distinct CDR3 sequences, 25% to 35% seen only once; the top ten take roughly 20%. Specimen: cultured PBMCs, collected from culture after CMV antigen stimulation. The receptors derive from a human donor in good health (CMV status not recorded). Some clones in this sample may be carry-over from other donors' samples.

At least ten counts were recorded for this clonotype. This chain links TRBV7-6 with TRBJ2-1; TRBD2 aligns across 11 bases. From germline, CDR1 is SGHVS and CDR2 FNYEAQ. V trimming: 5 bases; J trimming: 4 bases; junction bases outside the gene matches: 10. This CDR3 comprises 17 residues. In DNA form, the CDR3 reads TGTGCCAGCAGCCCTGGGGCTATAGCGGGGGGGTACAATGAGCAGTTCTTC. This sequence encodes CASSPGAIAGGYNEQFF. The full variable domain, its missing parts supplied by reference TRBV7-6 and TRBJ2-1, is GAGVSQSPRYKVTKRGQDVALRCDPISGHVSLYWYRQALGQGPEFLTYFNYEAQQDKSGLPNDRFSAERPEGSISTLTIQRTEQRDSAMYRCASSPGAIAGGYNEQFFGPGTRLTVL.

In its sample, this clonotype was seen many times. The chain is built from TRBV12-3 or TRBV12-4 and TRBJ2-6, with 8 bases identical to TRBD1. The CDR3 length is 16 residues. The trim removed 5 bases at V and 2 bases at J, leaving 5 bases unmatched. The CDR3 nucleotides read TGTGCCAGCAGTAGAGCAGGGGGCCCTGGGGCCAACGTCCTGACTTTC. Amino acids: CASSRAGGPGANVLTF.

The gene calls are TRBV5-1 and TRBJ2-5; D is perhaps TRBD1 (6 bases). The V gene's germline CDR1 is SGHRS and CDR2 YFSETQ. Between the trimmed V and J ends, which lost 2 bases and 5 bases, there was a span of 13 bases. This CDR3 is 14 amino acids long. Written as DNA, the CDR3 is TGCGCCAGCAGCTTCACAGGGCCCTTGGAGACCCAGTACTTC. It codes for CASSFTGPLETQYF.